This TCR beta chain emerged from a study of CD8 T cells in Susac syndrome. Study overall: Patients with Susac syndrome were therapy-naive, on corticosteroids, or on intravenous immunoglobulin alone at blood draw.

This CDR3 spans 16 amino acids. The germline V gene encodes CDR1 LGHNA and CDR2 YSLEER. Trimming removed 1 base from V and 3 bases from J; junction bases left unmatched: 6. The authors reverse transcribed roughly 0.5 to 1 ug RNA with random hexamers. TCRdb itself ran the immunoSEQ multiplex PCR reads through MiXCR, one entry per CDR3 protein. The sample yields 200,000 to 250,000 distinct CDR3 sequences, around 93% seen once. The TCR was taken from a human donor with Susac syndrome. The material sequenced was CD4+ T cells from PBMCs. The rearrangement uses TRBV4-3 and TRBJ1-2; TRBD1 aligns across 9 bases. The CDR3 reads CASSQGAGQGDYGYTF. The CDR3 DNA reads as TGCGCCAGCAGCCAAGGTGCGGGACAGGGAGACTATGGCTACACCTTC.